The T cell receptor (beta chain) described here comes from a study of long-term antiretroviral therapy in people with HIV. Study-level findings and limits: HIV repertoires showed narrower CDR3 length ranges than controls.

This clone came up once. Its antigen remains unknown. The junction had 8 bases not matched to a gene; V was cut back by 5 bases and J by 2 bases. Germline CDR1 and CDR2: SEHNR and FQNEAQ (reference sequence). The length of the CDR3 is 16 residues. Researchers ran immunoSEQ v3.0 at survey level. Sequencing aimed to cover 40,000-50,000 T-cell genomes per sample. Libraries were prepared by immunoSEQ multiplex PCR; TCRdb keeps only in-frame clonotypes and omits some of them. The table records tens of thousands of clones, under 90% of them present only once. The sample consisted of unsorted PBMCs, taken 4.8 to 5 years after starting antiretroviral therapy. J is TRBJ2-5 and V is TRBV7-9; 10 bases are shared with TRBD2. This clonotype originated in a man aged 35 to 55 with HIV. This chain's CDR3 is CASSAGTSAFQETQYF. CDR3 bases: TGTGCCAGCAGCGCCGGGACTAGCGCCTTTCAAGAGACCCAGTACTTC.